This T cell receptor (beta chain) was identified during a study of shared clonotypes between healthy human individuals. Each subset's genomic DNA was split evenly across several immunoSEQ plates. The data were produced by immunoSEQ multiplex PCR, yet TCRdb's version contains in-frame clones alone and is incomplete. The profile covers more than 2 million clones, with roughly 96% appearing a single time and roughly 0.13% taken by the ten largest. V dropped 9 bases and J dropped 0; count of bases not matched to a gene: 10. Germline V gene data show CDR1 as LNHDA and CDR2 as SQIVND (reference sequence). CDR3 length equals 15 residues.

The sequenced sample consisted of naive CD4+ T cells sorted from blood. Subset indicated: CD45RA+ positively selected. The gene calls are TRBV19 and TRBJ1-1, with 7 bases lining up with TRBD1. The receptor was isolated from a man younger than 35 in good health. The CDR3 sequence is CASKQGRLMNTEAFF. DNA for the CDR3: TGTGCCAGCAAACAGGGGAGGTTAATGAACACTGAAGCTTTCTTT. Looking up the rest from reference TRBV19 and TRBJ1-1 gives the full variable domain: DGGITQSPKYLFRKEGQNVTLSCEQNLNHDAMYWYRQDPGQGLRLIYYSQIVNDFQKGDIAEGYSVSREKKESFPLTVTSAQKNPTAFYLCASKQGRLMNTEAFFGQGTRLTVV.